The rows below give T cell receptor beta chains drawn from one sample of a study of T cells in localized non-small cell lung cancer. Profiled with immunoSEQ multiplex PCR; TCRdb holds only in-frame clones, not every one. The table has about 78,000 clones, approximately 84% seen once. Specimen: peripheral blood, collected before any cancer treatment. Source of these receptors: a man aged 35 to 69 with stage I lung adenocarcinoma. The CDR3 runs from the conserved cysteine through the conserved F or W. The order of the fields is J gene, clone size, V gene, D gene, CDR3 protein, CDR3 DNA. D genes are given only for firm matches. A clone size is listed for some rows: how often the clone was seen (once, few, many), or a class if it is expanded.

J: TRBJ1-5
size: NA
V: TRBV5-6
D: NA
CDR3: CASSLGWGGAGQPQHF
DNA: TGTGCCAGCAGCTTGGGTTGGGGCGGTGCAGGGCAGCCCCAGCATTTT

J: TRBJ1-6
size: NA
V: TRBV7-9
D: NA
CDR3: CASSLAGSKNSPLHF
DNA: TGTGCCAGCAGCTTAGCGGGCAGTAAAAATTCACCCCTCCACTTT

J: TRBJ2-2
size: NA
V: TRBV7-6
D: NA
CDR3: CASSLWGTGELFF
DNA: TGTGCCAGCAGCTTATGGGGGACCGGGGAGCTGTTTTTT

J: TRBJ2-1
size: NA
V: TRBV18
D: NA
CDR3: CASSPGLGGGPYNEQFF
DNA: TGTGCCAGCTCACCGGGGCTTGGAGGGGGCCCATACAATGAGCAGTTCTTC

J: TRBJ2-1
size: NA
V: TRBV27
D: TRBD2
CDR3: CASMSSRTRGRAGNEQFF
DNA: TGTGCCAGCATGTCTAGCCGAACGCGCGGGAGGGCCGGAAATGAGCAGTTCTTC

J: TRBJ1-5
size: NA
V: TRBV21-1
D: NA
CDR3: CASSKLGGPSNQPQHF
DNA: TGTGCCAGCAGCAAACTGGGGGGTCCTAGCAATCAGCCCCAGCATTTT

J: TRBJ1-3
size: NA
V: TRBV6-1
D: NA
CDR3: CASSEGQNPTGNTIYF
DNA: TGTGCCAGCAGTGAAGGTCAGAATCCTACTGGAAACACCATATATTTT

J: TRBJ2-7
size: NA
V: TRBV28
D: NA
CDR3: CASSLALAVLSYEQYF
DNA: TGTGCCAGCAGTTTAGCGTTAGCAGTTCTCTCCTACGAGCAGTACTTC

J: TRBJ2-1
size: NA
V: TRBV7-9
D: TRBD1
CDR3: CASRHGTGGYNEQFF
DNA: TGTGCCAGCAGACACGGGACAGGGGGGTACAATGAGCAGTTCTTC

J: TRBJ2-3
size: once
V: TRBV28
D: TRBD2
CDR3: CASRPGLAGANTQYF
DNA: TGTGCCAGCAGGCCCGGACTAGCGGGAGCGAATACGCAGTATTTT

J: TRBJ1-1
size: NA
V: TRBV4-1
D: NA
CDR3: CASSQGLLTEAFF
DNA: TGCGCCAGCAGCCAAGGGTTGCTCACTGAAGCTTTCTTT

J: TRBJ2-2
size: once
V: TRBV4-3
D: NA
CDR3: CASSQDRAAGELFF
DNA: TGCGCCAGCAGCCAAGACAGGGCCGCCGGGGAGCTGTTTTTT

J: TRBJ2-7
size: NA
V: TRBV11-2
D: TRBD2
CDR3: CASSFSLAGGIHEQYF
DNA: TGTGCCAGCAGCTTTTCACTAGCGGGAGGGATACACGAGCAGTACTTC

J: TRBJ1-1
size: NA
V: TRBV29-1
D: NA
CDR3: CSVMGGASTEAFF
DNA: TGCAGCGTTATGGGGGGGGCGAGCACTGAAGCTTTCTTT

J: TRBJ1-1
size: NA
V: TRBV2
D: NA
CDR3: CASSLGNTNTEAFF
DNA: TGTGCCAGCAGCTTGGGCAACACGAACACTGAAGCTTTCTTT

J: TRBJ2-6
size: NA
V: TRBV19
D: NA
CDR3: CASSTESSGANVLTF
DNA: TGTGCCAGTAGTACTGAGAGCTCTGGGGCCAACGTCCTGACTTTC

J: TRBJ2-3
size: NA
V: TRBV25-1
D: TRBD2
CDR3: CASSEPKREGDTQYF
DNA: TGTGCCAGCAGTGAACCTAAGCGGGAGGGGGATACGCAGTATTTT

J: TRBJ2-1
size: NA
V: TRBV18
D: TRBD2
CDR3: CASLLAGGSRNEQFF
DNA: TGTGCCAGCCTTCTAGCGGGAGGGTCTCGGAATGAGCAGTTCTTC

J: TRBJ2-4
size: NA
V: TRBV27
D: NA
CDR3: CASSIRGAKNIQYF
DNA: TGTGCCAGCAGTATTCGGGGAGCCAAAAACATTCAGTACTTC

J: TRBJ2-7
size: NA
V: TRBV4-2
D: NA
CDR3: CASSQGLLLGYEQYF
DNA: TGTGCCAGCAGCCAAGGCCTACTACTAGGCTACGAGCAGTACTTC

J: TRBJ2-3
size: NA
V: TRBV7-2
D: NA
CDR3: CASSLALGGGMDTQYF
DNA: TGTGCCAGCAGCTTAGCGCTGGGGGGTGGGATGGATACGCAGTATTTT

J: TRBJ2-6
size: medium-sized
V: TRBV6-5
D: NA
CDR3: CASSYSSDSGANVLTF
DNA: TGTGCCAGCAGTTACTCGAGCGACTCTGGGGCCAACGTCCTGACTTTC

J: TRBJ1-1
size: NA
V: TRBV5-1
D: TRBD1
CDR3: CASSSTGQGTLNTEAFF
DNA: TGCGCCAGCAGCTCGACGGGACAGGGGACTTTGAACACTGAAGCTTTCTTT

J: TRBJ1-2
size: NA
V: TRBV6-6
D: NA
CDR3: CASSPGDFYGYTF
DNA: TGTGCCAGCAGCCCGGGAGACTTCTATGGCTACACCTTC